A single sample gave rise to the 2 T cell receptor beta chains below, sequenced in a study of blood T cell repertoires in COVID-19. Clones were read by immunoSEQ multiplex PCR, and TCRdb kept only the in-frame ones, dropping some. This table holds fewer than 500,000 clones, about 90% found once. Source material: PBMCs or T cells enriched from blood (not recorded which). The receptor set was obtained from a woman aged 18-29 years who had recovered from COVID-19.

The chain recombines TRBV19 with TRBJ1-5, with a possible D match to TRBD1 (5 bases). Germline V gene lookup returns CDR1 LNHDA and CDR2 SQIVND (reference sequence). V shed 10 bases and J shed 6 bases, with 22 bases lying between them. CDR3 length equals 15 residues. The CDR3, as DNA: TGTGCCACTAGGGACCAGGGTACAGAATCTCAGCCCCAGCATTTT. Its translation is CATRDQGTESQPQHF. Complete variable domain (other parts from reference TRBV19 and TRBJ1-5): DGGITQSPKYLFRKEGQNVTLSCEQNLNHDAMYWYRQDPGQGLRLIYYSQIVNDFQKGDIAEGYSVSREKKESFPLTVTSAQKNPTAFYLCATRDQGTESQPQHFGDGTRLSIL.

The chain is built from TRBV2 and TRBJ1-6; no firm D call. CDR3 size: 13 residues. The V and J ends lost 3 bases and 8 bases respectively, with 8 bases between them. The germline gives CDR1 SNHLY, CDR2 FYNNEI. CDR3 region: CASSDADYSPLHF. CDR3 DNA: TGTGCCAGCAGTGACGCGGATTATTCACCCCTCCACTTT. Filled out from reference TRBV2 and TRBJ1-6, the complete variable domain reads EPEVTQTPSHQVTQMGQEVILRCVPISNHLYFYWYRQILGQKVEFLVSFYNNEISEKSEIFDDQFSVERPDGSNFTLKIRSTKLEDSAMYFCASSDADYSPLHFGNGTRLTVT.